Here is one T cell receptor (beta chain) with its context. Its antigen is still unknown. The record originates from a study of cytomegalovirus exposure and HLA in healthy donors. Study results and limitations: Specific recognition of CMV antigens was confirmed in vitro for a few chains (all CMV-associated). In a later analysis, TCR beta V- and J-gene trimming showed a link to a missense DCLRE1C variant.

The V gene's germline CDR1 is SEHNR and CDR2 FQNEAQ (reference sequence). This CDR3 region has 15 residues. The V and J ends lost 4 bases and 4 bases respectively, with 13 bases between them. PCR used 60 Vbeta primers and 13 Jbeta primers. In the original analysis: It was a later analysis that counted roughly 80 million unique TCR beta chains, of which some 10 million were shared. The method was immunoSEQ multiplex PCR; TCRdb's version includes in-frame clones alone and lacks a portion of them. V, J and clone size reflect that table, while D and trimming were determined from the DNA. The sample consists of about 140,000 clones, over 60% of them appearing once.

The receptor's source is a female donor in good health and CMV-seronegative. The sample taken for sequencing was PBMCs. V gene TRBV7-9 combines with J gene TRBJ2-2; possibly TRBD1 for D (7 bases). CDR3: CASSWGDSPTGELFF. The CDR3 DNA sequence: TGTGCCAGCAGCTGGGGGGACAGCCCCACCGGGGAGCTGTTTTTT.